This T cell receptor (beta chain) was captured by sequencing in a study of early T cells in non-severe SARS-CoV-2 infection. Germline CDR1 reads KGHSH; CDR2 reads LQKENI. The V gene lost 6 bases and the J gene lost 6 bases, with 18 bases spanning the gap. There are 14 residues in the CDR3. TCRdb redid the calling of the 5' RACE reads with MiXCR, one entry per CDR3 protein. This table has 70,000 to 95,000 distinct CDR3 sequences, roughly 9.6% appearing once. The sample holds many counts of this clonotype. The V and J genes are TRBV18 and TRBJ2-7; tentative D call: TRBD1 (5 bases). The receptor was derived from an adult who was a healthcare worker with PCR-confirmed SARS-CoV-2 infection or an uninfected control (not recorded which). The sequenced material came from whole blood. CDR3 nucleotides: TGTGCCAGCTCTACAACAGGATCCAAGGGCGAGCAGTACTTC. Encoded protein: CASSTTGSKGEQYF. Full variable domain (outside the CDR3, taken from reference TRBV18 and TRBJ2-7): NAGVMQNPRHLVRRRGQEARLRCSPMKGHSHVYWYRQLPEEGLKFMVYLQKENIIDESGMPKERFSAEFPKEGPSILRIQQVVRGDSAAYFCASSTTGSKGEQYFGPGTRLTVT.